This is a list of T cell receptor beta chains from one sample in a study of PD-1 blockade in classical Hodgkin lymphoma. Using immunoSEQ multiplex PCR, the repertoire was profiled, and TCRdb retains in-frame clones only, with some absent. The data show over 9,000 clones, roughly 84% seen once. This specimen consisted of CD8+ T cells from blood, obtained at baseline. These receptors originate from a human donor with classical Hodgkin lymphoma. The CDR3 runs from the conserved cysteine through the conserved F or W. Each record gives: J gene, D gene, clone size, V gene, CDR3 protein, CDR3 DNA. The D gene is left open where the match is weak. A clone size is listed for some rows: how often the clone was seen (once, few, many), or a class if it is expanded.

j_gene: TRBJ2-5
d_gene: NA
abundance: NA
v_gene: TRBV6-4
CDR3aa: CASSDGPGQETQYF
CDR3nt: TGTGCCAGCAGTGACGGCCCGGGACAAGAGACCCAGTACTTC

j_gene: TRBJ2-7
d_gene: NA
abundance: NA
v_gene: TRBV28
CDR3aa: CASSSADLGRGSHEQYF
CDR3nt: TGTGCCAGCAGTTCCGCAGACCTGGGCAGGGGATCCCACGAGCAGTACTTC

j_gene: TRBJ2-5
d_gene: NA
abundance: NA
v_gene: TRBV6-7
CDR3aa: CASSSWGPQETQYF
CDR3nt: TGTGCCAGCAGCTCCTGGGGGCCCCAAGAGACCCAGTACTTC

j_gene: TRBJ2-5
d_gene: TRBD2
abundance: NA
v_gene: TRBV6-5
CDR3aa: CASSLAGEGETQYF
CDR3nt: TGTGCCAGCAGTTTAGCGGGAGAGGGGGAGACCCAGTACTTC

j_gene: TRBJ2-1
d_gene: TRBD2
abundance: NA
v_gene: TRBV7-9
CDR3aa: CASSLEGGRNSYNEQFF
CDR3nt: TGTGCCAGCAGCTTAGAGGGCGGGAGGAACTCCTACAATGAGCAGTTCTTC

j_gene: TRBJ1-1
d_gene: TRBD1
abundance: NA
v_gene: TRBV20-1
CDR3aa: CSTDRGLGAFF
CDR3nt: TGCAGTACCGACAGGGGCTTGGGAGCTTTCTTT

j_gene: TRBJ2-2
d_gene: NA
abundance: NA
v_gene: TRBV19
CDR3aa: CASSIYNTGELFF
CDR3nt: TGTGCCAGTAGTATATATAACACCGGGGAGCTGTTTTTT

j_gene: TRBJ2-1
d_gene: NA
abundance: NA
v_gene: TRBV4-1
CDR3aa: CASSPGPNNEQFF
CDR3nt: TGCGCCAGCAGCCCTGGTCCTAACAATGAGCAGTTCTTC

j_gene: TRBJ2-2
d_gene: NA
abundance: NA
v_gene: TRBV27
CDR3aa: CASSLTNTGELFF
CDR3nt: TGTGCCAGCAGTTTAACCAACACCGGGGAGCTGTTTTTT

j_gene: TRBJ2-7
d_gene: NA
abundance: NA
v_gene: TRBV5-6
CDR3aa: CASSVRMSSYEQYF
CDR3nt: TGTGCCAGCAGCGTTAGGATGAGCTCCTACGAGCAGTACTTC

j_gene: TRBJ2-1
d_gene: TRBD2
abundance: NA
v_gene: TRBV5-1
CDR3aa: CASSLGGLAGGNEQFF
CDR3nt: TGCGCCAGCAGCTTGGGAGGACTAGCGGGAGGTAATGAGCAGTTCTTC

j_gene: TRBJ1-2
d_gene: NA
abundance: NA
v_gene: TRBV2
CDR3aa: CALGAGSANYGYTF
CDR3nt: TGTGCCCTTGGCGCAGGCTCAGCTAACTATGGCTACACCTTC

j_gene: TRBJ2-7
d_gene: NA
abundance: NA
v_gene: TRBV11-2
CDR3aa: CASSLFFAQGTFYLYEQYF
CDR3nt: TGTGCCAGCAGCTTATTCTTTGCCCAGGGAACGTTTTATCTCTACGAGCAGTACTTC

j_gene: TRBJ2-7
d_gene: TRBD2
abundance: NA
v_gene: TRBV4-3
CDR3aa: CASSQELAETYEQYF
CDR3nt: TGCGCCAGCAGCCAAGAACTAGCGGAGACCTACGAGCAGTACTTC

j_gene: TRBJ2-7
d_gene: NA
abundance: NA
v_gene: TRBV27
CDR3aa: CASSATSGFVDEQYF
CDR3nt: TGTGCCAGCAGTGCCACCTCGGGTTTCGTTGACGAGCAGTACTTC

j_gene: TRBJ1-5
d_gene: NA
abundance: NA
v_gene: TRBV30
CDR3aa: CAWNTGFSNQPQHF
CDR3nt: TGTGCCTGGAACACAGGGTTTAGCAATCAGCCCCAGCATTTT

j_gene: TRBJ1-4
d_gene: NA
abundance: NA
v_gene: TRBV19
CDR3aa: CASRIEATNEKLFF
CDR3nt: TGTGCCAGTAGGATAGAGGCAACTAATGAAAAACTGTTTTTT

j_gene: TRBJ2-7
d_gene: NA
abundance: few
v_gene: TRBV2
CDR3aa: CASSEIGSSYEQYF
CDR3nt: TGTGCCAGCAGTGAAATAGGGAGCTCCTACGAGCAGTACTTC

j_gene: TRBJ2-1
d_gene: NA
abundance: NA
v_gene: TRBV28
CDR3aa: CASRPIRALEQFF
CDR3nt: TGTGCCAGCAGGCCTATAAGGGCGCTAGAGCAGTTCTTC

j_gene: TRBJ2-5
d_gene: TRBD2
abundance: NA
v_gene: TRBV7-9
CDR3aa: CASSYGLAEKETQYF
CDR3nt: TGTGCCAGCAGCTACGGACTAGCGGAAAAAGAGACCCAGTACTTC

j_gene: TRBJ1-2
d_gene: NA
abundance: few
v_gene: TRBV27
CDR3aa: CASSLRFGGGYTF
CDR3nt: TGTGCCAGCAGTTTAAGGTTCGGCGGAGGCTACACCTTC

j_gene: TRBJ2-1
d_gene: NA
abundance: NA
v_gene: TRBV19
CDR3aa: CASSIGSSYNEQFF
CDR3nt: TGTGCCAGTAGTATAGGGAGCTCCTACAATGAGCAGTTCTTC

j_gene: TRBJ2-7
d_gene: TRBD2
abundance: NA
v_gene: TRBV11-2
CDR3aa: CASSPLAGGHEQYF
CDR3nt: TGTGCCAGCAGCCCCCTAGCGGGAGGCCACGAGCAGTACTTC

j_gene: TRBJ2-7
d_gene: NA
abundance: NA
v_gene: TRBV2
CDR3aa: CASRFTSSYEQYF
CDR3nt: TGTGCCAGCAGGTTCACTAGCTCCTACGAGCAGTACTTC

j_gene: TRBJ2-1
d_gene: TRBD1
abundance: NA
v_gene: TRBV29-1
CDR3aa: CSVDLRDRGYNEQFF
CDR3nt: TGCAGCGTGGACCTCCGGGACAGGGGCTACAATGAGCAGTTCTTC

j_gene: TRBJ2-7
d_gene: NA
abundance: NA
v_gene: TRBV15
CDR3aa: CATSADSYEQYF
CDR3nt: TGTGCCACCAGCGCAGATTCCTACGAGCAGTACTTC

j_gene: TRBJ2-7
d_gene: TRBD2
abundance: once
v_gene: TRBV13
CDR3aa: CASSSGLAAYEQYF
CDR3nt: TGTGCCAGCAGCTCCGGACTAGCGGCGTACGAGCAGTACTTC

j_gene: TRBJ2-7
d_gene: NA
abundance: once
v_gene: TRBV30
CDR3aa: CAWNQIEGSEQYF
CDR3nt: TGTGCCTGGAACCAGATCGAGGGTAGCGAGCAGTACTTC

j_gene: TRBJ2-1
d_gene: TRBD2
abundance: once
v_gene: TRBV11-2
CDR3aa: CASSSTHGLVLEQFF
CDR3nt: TGTGCCAGCAGCTCAACGCACGGACTAGTGCTTGAGCAGTTCTTC